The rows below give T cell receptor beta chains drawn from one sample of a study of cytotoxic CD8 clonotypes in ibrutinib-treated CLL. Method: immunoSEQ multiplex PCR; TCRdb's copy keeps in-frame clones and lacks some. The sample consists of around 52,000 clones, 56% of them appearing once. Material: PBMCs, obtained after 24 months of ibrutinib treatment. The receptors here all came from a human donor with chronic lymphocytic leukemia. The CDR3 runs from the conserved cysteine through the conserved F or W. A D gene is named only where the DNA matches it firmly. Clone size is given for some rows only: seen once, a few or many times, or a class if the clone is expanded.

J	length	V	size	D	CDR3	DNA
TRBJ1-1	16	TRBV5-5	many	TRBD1	CASSLVGQGSNAGAFF	TGTGCCAGCAGCTTGGTTGGACAGGGGTCGAACGCCGGAGCTTTCTTT
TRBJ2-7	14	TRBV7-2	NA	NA	CASIPGAGSYEQYF	TGTGCCAGCATCCCGGGGGCAGGTTCCTACGAGCAGTACTTC
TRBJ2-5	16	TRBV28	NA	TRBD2	CASSPSVAGGRETQYF	TGTGCCAGCAGTCCCTCCGTGGCGGGAGGGAGAGAGACCCAGTACTTC
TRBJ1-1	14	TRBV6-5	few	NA	CASRPRGRDTEAFF	TGTGCCAGCAGGCCCAGGGGACGGGACACTGAAGCTTTCTTT
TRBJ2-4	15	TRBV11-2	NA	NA	CASSLGSLAKNIQYF	TGTGCCAGCAGCTTAGGGTCACTAGCCAAAAACATTCAGTACTTC
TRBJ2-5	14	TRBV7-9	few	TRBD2	CASSFGGGVETQYF	TGTGCCAGCAGCTTCGGCGGGGGGGTAGAGACCCAGTACTTC
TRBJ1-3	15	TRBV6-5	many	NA	CASGEPKSSGNTIYF	TGTGCCAGCGGGGAGCCGAAGTCATCAGGAAACACCATATATTTT
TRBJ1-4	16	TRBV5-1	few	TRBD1	CASSLANDRGNEKLFF	TGCGCCAGCAGCTTGGCCAATGACAGGGGTAATGAAAAACTGTTTTTT
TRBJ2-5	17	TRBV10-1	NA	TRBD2	CASSERTSGGPRETQYF	TGCGCCAGCAGTGAGAGGACTAGCGGGGGGCCTCGAGAGACCCAGTACTTC
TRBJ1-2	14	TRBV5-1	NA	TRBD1	CASSFRTGEDGYTF	TGCGCCAGCAGCTTCAGGACAGGGGAGGACGGCTACACCTTC
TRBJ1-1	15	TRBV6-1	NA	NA	CASSRSGGGNTEAFF	TGTGCCAGCAGTAGGTCAGGCGGGGGGAACACTGAAGCTTTCTTT
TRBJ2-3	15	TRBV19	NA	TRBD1	CATNQGGPSTDTQYF	TGTGCCACAAACCAAGGGGGCCCTAGCACAGATACGCAGTATTTT
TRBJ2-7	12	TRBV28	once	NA	CASRSRNYEQYF	TGTGCCAGCAGGTCCCGGAACTACGAGCAGTACTTC
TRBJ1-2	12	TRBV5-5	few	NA	CASSPPVGGYTF	TGTGCCAGCAGCCCCCCAGTTGGGGGCTACACCTTC
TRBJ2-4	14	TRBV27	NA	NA	CASSPLGGWGIQYF	TGTGCCAGCAGTCCTCTAGGAGGCTGGGGGATTCAGTACTTC
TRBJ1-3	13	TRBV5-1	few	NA	CASSLDPGNTIYF	TGCGCCAGCAGCTTGGACCCTGGAAACACCATATATTTT